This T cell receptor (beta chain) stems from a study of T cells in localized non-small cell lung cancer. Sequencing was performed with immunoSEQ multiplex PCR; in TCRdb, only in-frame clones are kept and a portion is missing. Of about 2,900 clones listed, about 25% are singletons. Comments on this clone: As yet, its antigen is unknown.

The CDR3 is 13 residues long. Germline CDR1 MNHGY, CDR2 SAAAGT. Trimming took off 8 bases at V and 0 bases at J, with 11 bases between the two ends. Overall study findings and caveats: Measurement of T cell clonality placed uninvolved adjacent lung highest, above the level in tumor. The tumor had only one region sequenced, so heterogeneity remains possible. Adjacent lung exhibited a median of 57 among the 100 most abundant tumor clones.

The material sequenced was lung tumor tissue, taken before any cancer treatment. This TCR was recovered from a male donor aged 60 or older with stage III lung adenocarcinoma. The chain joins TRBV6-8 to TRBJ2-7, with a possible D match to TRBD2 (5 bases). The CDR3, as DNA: TGTGCCAGCGTTGCGGGTAACTCCTACGAGCAGTACTTC. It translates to CASVAGNSYEQYF.